What follows are 13 T cell receptor beta chains derived from one specimen sequenced in a study of blood T cell repertoires in COVID-19. Profiled with immunoSEQ multiplex PCR; TCRdb holds only in-frame clones, not every one. Of under 300,000 clones listed, 70% to 85% are singletons. The specimen sequenced was PBMCs or T cells enriched from blood (not recorded which). Source of these receptors: a man between 40 and 49 years old who had recovered from COVID-19.

The CDR3 coding sequence is TGTGCCAGCAGCCAAGATCTCGAGGCGGGGGGGCCGAGCACAGATACGCAGTATTTT. Translated: CASSQDLEAGGPSTDTQYF. The chain employs TRBV4-2 and TRBJ2-3; TRBD2 matches at 9 bases. This CDR3 contains 19 residues. With 0 bases clipped from V and 0 bases from J, the junction kept 10 bases outside the gene matches. CDR1 LGHNA and CDR2 YNFKEQ come from the germline V gene.

The V and J genes are TRBV30 and TRBJ1-2, with D unresolved. This CDR3 is built from 12 residues. The germline gives CDR1 GTSNPN, CDR2 SVGIG (reference sequence). V was pared by 1 base and J by 8 bases, with 11 bases between. CDR3 loop: CAWSAQTGGYTF. The CDR3 region has the DNA TGTGCCTGGAGTGCCCAGACCGGGGGCTACACCTTC. Using reference TRBV30 and TRBJ1-2 for the parts outside the CDR3, the full variable domain is SQTIHQWPATLVQPVGSPLSLECTVEGTSNPNLYWYRQAAGRGLQLLFYSVGIGQISSEVPQNLSASRPQDRQFILSSKKLLLSDSGFYLCAWSAQTGGYTFGSGTRLTVV.

This rearrangement joins TRBV5-1 to TRBJ2-3; tentative D call: TRBD1 (5 bases). Germline-derived CDR1 and CDR2 are SGHRS and YFSETQ. This CDR3 is 14 amino acids long. Trimming took off 2 bases at V and 0 bases at J, with 7 bases between the two ends. CDR3 residues: CASSFGASTDTQYF. The CDR3 DNA reads TGCGCCAGCAGCTTTGGGGCGAGCACAGATACGCAGTATTTT.

The rearrangement joins TRBV18 to TRBJ1-2; no clear D. The germline V gene has CDR1 KGHSH and CDR2 LQKENI. The CDR3 is 15 amino acids. Deletions cut 3 bases from V and 1 base from J, with 12 bases between. The CDR3 sequence is CASSPSGGDNYGYTF. The DNA for the CDR3 is TGTGCCAGCTCACCGTCGGGCGGGGATAACTATGGCTACACCTTC.

The V gene is TRBV11-2, the J gene TRBJ2-3; D is possibly TRBD1 (6 bases). The CDR3 has 14 amino acids. The V and J ends lost 4 bases and 2 bases respectively, with 10 bases between them. CDR1 is SGHAT and CDR2 is FQNNGV in the germline V gene. The CDR3 DNA follows: TGTGCCAGCAGCTACCGGACAGTCACAGATACGCAGTATTTT. This encodes CASSYRTVTDTQYF.

The rearrangement joins TRBV28 to TRBJ2-5, with 9 bases lining up with TRBD2. The CDR3 sequence is 11 residues long. After removal of 10 bases from V and 6 bases from J, the junction contained 3 bases not matched to a gene. Per germline, CDR1 MDHEN and CDR2 SYDVKM. CDR3 sequence: CAIAGAKTQYF. DNA for the CDR3: TGTGCCATAGCGGGAGCCAAGACCCAGTACTTC.

The rearrangement uses TRBV28 and TRBJ1-2; perhaps TRBD1 as D (5 bases). CDR3 size: 14 residues. CDR1 and CDR2 from the germline V gene are MDHEN and SYDVKM. The V and J ends lost 8 bases and 7 bases respectively, with 20 bases between them. This CDR3 is CASSPGPRWRGYTF. CDR3 DNA: TGTGCCAGCTCCCCAGGGCCCCGATGGCGTGGCTACACCTTC.

The chain uses TRBV2 and TRBJ2-4; weak D call: TRBD2 (5 bases). The CDR3 contains 14 residues. Germline V gene lookup returns CDR1 SNHLY and CDR2 FYNNEI. Trimming cost V 4 bases and J 7 bases, with 14 bases left between them. CDR3 nucleotides: TGTGCCAGCAGTGGGGTCCAAAGAGGGAACATTCAGTACTTC. Protein sequence: CASSGVQRGNIQYF.

This clone was picked up one time. The V and J genes are TRBV27 and TRBJ1-1, with 12 bases that match TRBD1. V dropped 5 bases and J dropped 0; count of bases not matched to a gene: 4. CDR3 length equals 16 residues. Germline V CDR1 and CDR2: MNHEY, SMNVEV (reference sequence). CDR3 in amino acids: CASSNRDRGLNTEAFF. Here the CDR3 DNA reads TGTGCCAGCAGTAATCGGGACAGGGGGCTGAACACTGAAGCTTTCTTT.

The chain recombines TRBV19 with TRBJ2-3, with D maybe TRBD2 (6 bases). CDR3 length: 16 residues. Trimming shortened V by 5 bases and J by 1 base, and 16 bases separated the two germline ends. CDR1 LNHDA and CDR2 SQIVND come from the germline V gene (reference sequence). The CDR3 protein is CASSLFSGGGTDTQYF. The CDR3 DNA reads as TGTGCCAGTAGTCTATTTAGCGGCGGGGGCACAGATACGCAGTATTTT.

V is TRBV7-3 and J is TRBJ2-6; D is uncertain. The CDR3 consists of 15 residues. The ends were cut back, 5 bases at V and 3 bases at J, with 11 bases in the middle. CDR1 is SGHTA, CDR2 FQGTGA, per germline. The CDR3 DNA sequence: TGTGCCAGCAGCCCCGACATCCATGGGGCCAACGTCCTGACTTTC. As protein: CASSPDIHGANVLTF.

This clone was seen just once. The chain uses TRBV18 and TRBJ2-1, with a weak D call TRBD1 (5 bases). CDR1 and CDR2 (germline): KGHSH, LQKENI. The CDR3 extends over 15 amino acids. V lost 0 bases, J lost 2 bases, and 8 bases lay in between. CDR3 nucleotides: TGTGCCAGCTCACCACCACAGGTGGCCTACAATGAGCAGTTCTTC. Protein product: CASSPPQVAYNEQFF.

The chain is built from TRBV6-2 or TRBV6-3 and TRBJ2-7; D perhaps matches TRBD1 (6 bases). Trimming pared 5 bases from V and 0 bases from J, leaving 11 bases between. The CDR3 contains 14 residues. Looked up from germline, CDR1 is MNHEY and CDR2 is SVGEGT. DNA of the CDR3: TGTGCCAGCAGTCTTATGGGGGCCTCCTACGAGCAGTACTTC. Protein product: CASSLMGASYEQYF.